A selection of T cell receptor beta chains follows, all from one sample in a study of a mutant IDH1 vaccine in newly diagnosed glioma. Measured with immunoSEQ multiplex PCR; TCRdb has only the in-frame clones, and not every one. Of about 38,000 clones in the sample, more than 75% are singletons; the top ten hold around 5.5%. These receptors are not linked to any known antigen. The sequencing here drew on PBMCs, taken from a glioma patient whose treatment included an IDH1 peptide vaccine. These receptors were collected from a man aged 35-49 years with glioma. Each CDR3 is given with its conserved first and last residue. D genes are given only for firm matches. The size entry is marked missing in some rows and otherwise reads once, few, many or a size class.

D: -; size: once; J: TRBJ1-1; V: TRBV5-4; CDR3: CASGTVNTEAFF; DNA: TGTGCCAGCGGGACTGTGAACACTGAAGCTTTCTTT
D: -; size: few; J: TRBJ1-4; V: TRBV7-2; CDR3: CASSPSSGLGEKLFF; DNA: TGTGCCAGCAGCCCTTCGTCCGGGTTGGGTGAAAAACTGTTTTTT
D: TRBD1; size: -; J: TRBJ2-6; V: TRBV19; CDR3: CASRGQGSGANVLTF; DNA: TGTGCCAGTAGAGGACAGGGCTCTGGGGCCAACGTCCTGACTTTC
D: -; size: -; J: TRBJ2-7; V: TRBV2; CDR3: CASSPSAGSYEQYF; DNA: TGTGCCAGCAGCCCCTCGGCGGGGTCCTACGAGCAGTACTTC
D: TRBD2; size: -; J: TRBJ2-7; V: TRBV10-1; CDR3: CASSDGASGGYEQYF; DNA: TGCGCCAGCAGTGATGGGGCTAGCGGGGGCTACGAGCAGTACTTC
D: -; size: -; J: TRBJ1-1; V: TRBV4-1; CDR3: CASSQGTGAWGTEAFF; DNA: TGCGCCAGCAGCCAAGGTACGGGGGCCTGGGGCACTGAAGCTTTCTTT
D: -; size: -; J: TRBJ2-3; V: TRBV6-1; CDR3: CASSELLPSADTQYF; DNA: TGTGCCAGCAGTGAACTTCTTCCTAGCGCAGATACGCAGTATTTT
D: TRBD2; size: -; J: TRBJ2-7; V: TRBV7-9; CDR3: CASSLLGGAYEQYF; DNA: TGTGCCAGCAGCTTATTGGGGGGGGCCTACGAGCAGTACTTC
D: -; size: -; J: TRBJ2-5; V: TRBV7-9; CDR3: CASSLGNSDKETQYF; DNA: TGTGCCAGCAGCTTAGGGAACAGCGACAAAGAGACCCAGTACTTC
D: -; size: once; J: TRBJ1-5; V: TRBV6-5; CDR3: CASSPFGGSNQPQHF; DNA: TGTGCCAGCAGCCCCTTCGGGGGTAGCAATCAGCCCCAGCATTTT
D: -; size: -; J: TRBJ1-1; V: TRBV6-5; CDR3: CASRSRDTEAFF; DNA: TGTGCCAGCAGGTCCAGGGACACTGAAGCTTTCTTT
D: -; size: -; J: TRBJ1-1; V: TRBV12-5; CDR3: CASGLVLSWDTEAFF; DNA: TGTGCTAGTGGTTTGGTACTCTCTTGGGACACTGAAGCTTTCTTT
D: -; size: -; J: TRBJ2-4; V: TRBV2; CDR3: CASNVAGLAKNIQYF; DNA: TGTGCCAGCAACGTGGCAGGTCTAGCCAAAAACATTCAGTACTTC
D: -; size: -; J: TRBJ1-1; V: TRBV6-5; CDR3: CASSYSGHTEAFF; DNA: TGTGCCAGCAGTTACTCGGGGCACACTGAAGCTTTCTTT
D: -; size: -; J: TRBJ1-4; V: TRBV25-1; CDR3: CASSEPRGMGEKLFF; DNA: TGTGCCAGCAGTGAACCCAGGGGAATGGGAGAAAAACTGTTTTTT
D: -; size: -; J: TRBJ1-5; V: TRBV6-5; CDR3: CASRKDRNSNQPQHF; DNA: TGTGCCAGCAGAAAAGACAGAAATAGCAATCAGCCCCAGCATTTT
D: -; size: once; J: TRBJ2-2; V: TRBV7-6; CDR3: CASRILQGSGELFF; DNA: TGTGCCAGCAGGATACTACAGGGTTCCGGGGAGCTGTTTTTT
D: -; size: -; J: TRBJ2-1; V: TRBV9; CDR3: CASSQTSLSGSEQFF; DNA: TGTGCCAGCAGCCAGACAAGCTTATCGGGCAGTGAGCAGTTCTTC
D: -; size: -; J: TRBJ1-1; V: TRBV5-1; CDR3: CASSFSQGEAFF; DNA: TGCGCCAGCAGCTTTTCTCAGGGGGAAGCTTTCTTT
D: -; size: -; J: TRBJ2-2; V: TRBV11-3; CDR3: CASSRSGPGGGAGGELFF; DNA: TGTGCCAGCAGCCGATCGGGTCCCGGAGGGGGGGCCGGCGGGGAGCTGTTTTTT
D: -; size: once; J: TRBJ1-6; V: TRBV7-9; CDR3: CASSFGTLGSPLHF; DNA: TGTGCCAGCAGCTTTGGAACCTTGGGGTCACCCCTCCACTTT
D: TRBD2; size: -; J: TRBJ2-7; V: TRBV10-3; CDR3: CAISDPPSGSYEQYF; DNA: TGTGCCATCAGTGACCCCCCTAGCGGATCCTACGAGCAGTACTTC
D: -; size: -; J: TRBJ1-1; V: TRBV7-2; CDR3: CASSLAPANTEAFF; DNA: TGTGCCAGCAGCTTAGCCCCGGCTAACACTGAAGCTTTCTTT
D: -; size: -; J: TRBJ2-5; V: TRBV18; CDR3: CASSPLASGLQETQYF; DNA: TGTGCCAGCTCACCGCTCGCGTCCGGTTTACAAGAGACCCAGTACTTC
D: -; size: -; J: TRBJ1-5; V: TRBV4-1; CDR3: CASSHRTGDVNQPQHF; DNA: TGCGCCAGCAGCCACCGGACGGGGGACGTCAATCAGCCCCAGCATTTT
D: -; size: -; J: TRBJ1-2; V: TRBV6-5; CDR3: CASSYSTPYYGYTF; DNA: TGTGCCAGCAGTTACTCGACACCATACTATGGCTACACCTTC
D: -; size: -; J: TRBJ2-1; V: TRBV7-9; CDR3: CASSHNANEQFF; DNA: TGTGCCAGCAGCCATAACGCCAATGAGCAGTTCTTC
D: -; size: -; J: TRBJ1-3; V: TRBV21-1; CDR3: CASSVAGTALSRSGNTIYF; DNA: TGTGCCAGCAGCGTAGCCGGGACAGCTCTTTCCCGCTCTGGAAACACCATATATTTT
D: TRBD1; size: few; J: TRBJ1-4; V: TRBV5-1; CDR3: CASSLTGGSEKLFF; DNA: TGCGCCAGCAGCTTGACAGGGGGCAGTGAAAAACTGTTTTTT
D: -; size: -; J: TRBJ1-2; V: TRBV7-9; CDR3: CASSPRGYGYTF; DNA: TGTGCCAGCAGCCCACGGGGCTATGGCTACACCTTC
D: -; size: few; J: TRBJ1-2; V: TRBV19; CDR3: CASSMRASSRDGYTF; DNA: TGTGCCAGTAGTATGCGGGCCTCCTCACGAGATGGCTACACCTTC
D: TRBD2; size: -; J: TRBJ2-1; V: TRBV5-6; CDR3: CASSFGTSGYNEQFF; DNA: TGTGCCAGCAGCTTCGGGACTAGCGGGTACAATGAGCAGTTCTTC
D: -; size: few; J: TRBJ1-1; V: TRBV30; CDR3: CAWSDVMNTEAFF; DNA: TGTGCCTGGAGTGATGTCATGAACACTGAAGCTTTCTTT
D: -; size: -; J: TRBJ1-1; V: TRBV19; CDR3: CASSSRRTRITEAFF; DNA: TGTGCCAGTAGTTCCCGGCGTACTCGGATCACTGAAGCTTTCTTT
D: -; size: -; J: TRBJ2-7; V: TRBV18; CDR3: CASSPPYGTYEQYF; DNA: TGTGCCAGCTCACCTCCCTACGGGACCTACGAGCAGTACTTC
D: -; size: -; J: TRBJ2-2; V: TRBV10-1; CDR3: CASSTSQSNTGELFF; DNA: TGCGCCAGCAGTACATCCCAATCGAACACCGGGGAGCTGTTTTTT
D: TRBD1; size: -; J: TRBJ1-5; V: TRBV6-5; CDR3: CASSRTGTGIQPQHF; DNA: TGTGCCAGCAGTCGAACCGGGACAGGGATACAGCCCCAGCATTTT
D: TRBD1; size: -; J: TRBJ1-1; V: TRBV10-2; CDR3: CASSEYEGAGEAFF; DNA: TGCGCCAGCAGTGAGTACGAGGGGGCCGGTGAAGCTTTCTTT
D: -; size: -; J: TRBJ1-5; V: TRBV5-1; CDR3: CASSLAGRVDQPQHF; DNA: TGCGCCAGCAGCTTGGCGGGGCGCGTGGATCAGCCCCAGCATTTT
D: -; size: -; J: TRBJ2-7; V: TRBV2; CDR3: CASLGDWAGEQYF; DNA: TGTGCCAGCTTGGGGGACTGGGCTGGGGAGCAGTACTTC
D: TRBD1; size: medium-sized; J: TRBJ1-2; V: TRBV5-1; CDR3: CASSPQGERGGYTF; DNA: TGCGCCAGCAGCCCGCAGGGGGAACGGGGTGGCTACACCTTC
D: TRBD1; size: -; J: TRBJ1-3; V: TRBV6-5; CDR3: CASGPATGAGNTIYF; DNA: TGTGCCAGCGGCCCCGCGACAGGGGCTGGAAACACCATATATTTT
D: -; size: -; J: TRBJ1-4; V: TRBV2; CDR3: CASSSGVGAEKLFF; DNA: TGTGCCAGCAGTTCAGGGGTCGGTGCTGAAAAACTGTTTTTT
D: -; size: -; J: TRBJ1-5; V: TRBV4-1; CDR3: CASSQVLGTFSNQPQHF; DNA: TGCGCCAGCAGCCAAGTTCTCGGGACATTCAGCAATCAGCCCCAGCATTTT
D: TRBD2; size: -; J: TRBJ2-7; V: TRBV30; CDR3: CAWSYGVAGGHEQYF; DNA: TGTGCCTGGAGTTACGGCGTAGCGGGGGGCCACGAGCAGTACTTC
D: -; size: -; J: TRBJ2-3; V: TRBV4-2; CDR3: CAYLRTTTDTQYF; DNA: TGTGCCTACCTCCGGACTACCACAGATACGCAGTATTTT
D: -; size: -; J: TRBJ2-3; V: TRBV27; CDR3: CASSRAWGDTQYF; DNA: TGTGCCAGCAGTCGGGCTTGGGGGGATACGCAGTATTTT
D: TRBD1; size: -; J: TRBJ1-2; V: TRBV19; CDR3: CASTRLGQGVYGYTF; DNA: TGTGCCAGTACTCGTCTCGGCCAGGGGGTCTATGGCTACACCTTC
D: TRBD1; size: few; J: TRBJ1-2; V: TRBV18; CDR3: CASSRAGTGNGYTF; DNA: TGTGCCAGCTCACGGGCCGGGACAGGGAATGGCTACACCTTC
D: -; size: -; J: TRBJ2-5; V: TRBV5-1; CDR3: CASSISTTAEETQYF; DNA: TGCGCCAGCAGCATATCGACCACCGCGGAAGAGACCCAGTACTTC
D: -; size: -; J: TRBJ1-3; V: TRBV6-1; CDR3: CASSVDRPSTIYF; DNA: TGTGCCAGCAGTGTTGACAGACCCAGCACCATATATTTT
D: TRBD2; size: -; J: TRBJ2-7; V: TRBV5-1; CDR3: CASSLFTSGGSYEQYF; DNA: TGCGCCAGCAGCTTGTTCACTAGCGGGGGCTCCTACGAGCAGTACTTC
D: -; size: -; J: TRBJ2-3; V: TRBV5-1; CDR3: CASSLVPSVTDTQYF; DNA: TGCGCCAGCAGCTTGGTGCCGTCAGTCACAGATACGCAGTATTTT
D: -; size: -; J: TRBJ2-3; V: TRBV5-1; CDR3: CASSVVPTDTQYF; DNA: TGCGCCAGCAGCGTCGTTCCGACAGATACGCAGTATTTT
D: -; size: -; J: TRBJ1-3; V: TRBV9; CDR3: CASGENSGNTIYF; DNA: TGTGCCAGCGGGGAAAACTCTGGAAACACCATATATTTT
D: -; size: -; J: TRBJ2-7; V: TRBV7-8; CDR3: CASSYRDEQYF; DNA: TGTGCCAGCAGCTACAGGGACGAGCAGTACTTC
D: -; size: -; J: TRBJ2-4; V: TRBV30; CDR3: CAWSGIAKNIQYF; DNA: TGTGCCTGGAGTGGGATAGCCAAAAACATTCAGTACTTC